This TCR beta chain stems from a study of prognosis after radiotherapy for stage I lung cancer. The overall study: Progression was not significant in under 16 patients, whereas a few developed distant metastases (median 7 months) after radiotherapy.

As concerns this clonotype: Its antigen is unidentified.

Study results and caveats: Usage of TRBV and TRBJ genes reportedly differed between metastatic and non-metastatic patients.

This CDR3 has 14 residues. V lost 4 bases to trimming and J lost 0 bases, with 10 bases between them. CDR1 is MNHGY, CDR2 SVAAGI, per germline. Two-round multiplex PCR on genomic DNA was the method by which TCR beta CDR3 was amplified. For every TRBV and TRBJ gene, a specific primer was used in first-round PCR. TCRdb reprocessed the multiplex PCR reads with MiXCR, giving one entry per CDR3 protein. The sample records some 20,000 distinct CDR3 sequences, roughly 55% being singletons. The chain joins TRBV6-9 to TRBJ2-7, with D uncertain. The material was PBMCs, obtained before or after stereotactic body radiation therapy (not recorded which). This clonotype was obtained from a donor over 45 with non-small cell lung cancer. CDR3 region: CASSSQRDSYEQYF. CDR3 bases: TGTGCCAGCAGTTCTCAAAGGGACTCCTACGAGCAGTACTTC.